One and the same sample provided the 4 T cell receptor beta chains below, sequenced in a study of graft-versus-host responses after intestinal transplantation. Which antigens these TCRs recognize remains unknown. Method: immunoSEQ multiplex PCR; TCRdb's copy keeps in-frame clones and lacks some. The sample has 100,000 or so clones, about 93% seen once; the top ten hold around 0.17%. The source material was unstimulated CD4+ T cells sorted from spleen or lymph node cells, sampled before intestinal transplant. These receptors were taken from a human donor who received an intestinal transplant.

The chain employs TRBV21-1 and TRBJ2-7; the DNA was not used to check the table's D call, TRBD2. TRBV21-1 is labeled a pseudogene. The CDR3 runs to 16 residues. As DNA, the CDR3 is TGTGCCAGCAGCCGCTTAACGGGGACTACCTCCTACGAGCAGTACTTC. This encodes CASSRLTGTTSYEQYF.

The gene calls are TRBV30 and TRBJ1-6; D may be TRBD1 (6 bases). The CDR3 is made up of 13 amino acids. The V gene's germline CDR1 is GTSNPN and CDR2 SVGIG (reference sequence). V was clipped by 5 bases and J by 7 bases, with 12 bases between them. The CDR3 is CAWSGRGNSPLHF. In DNA form, the CDR3 reads TGTGCCTGGTCAGGCAGGGGAAATTCACCCCTCCACTTT.

V and J are TRBV6-6 and TRBJ2-7; TRBD1 matches 9 bases. The J segment lost 3 bases and the V segment lost 3 bases, leaving 6 bases of the junction unmatched. The CDR3 is made up of 15 amino acids. Germline V gene sequence: CDR1 MNHNY, CDR2 SVGAGI (reference sequence). DNA of the CDR3: TGTGCCAGCAGTTATTCCGGGACAGGGATCTACGAGCAGTACTTC. It codes for CASSYSGTGIYEQYF.

This chain uses TRBV9 with TRBJ1-1; D remains ambiguous. The CDR3 covers 15 residues. In germline, CDR1 is SGDLS, CDR2 YYNGEE. V was pared by 3 bases and J by 1 base, with 13 bases between. The DNA for the CDR3 is TGTGCCAGCAGCGCCCGTATGGCGGGGAACACTGAAGCTTTCTTT. This gives the protein CASSARMAGNTEAFF.